Below, one T cell receptor beta chain is given with its context. TCRdb keeps only in-frame clones here, not all; method: immunoSEQ multiplex PCR. The repertoire consists of under 70,000 clones, with 86% occurring once and the leading ten covering 5% to 6%. Per the germline V gene, CDR1 is MGHRA and CDR2 is YSYEKL. V lost 5 bases, J lost 7 bases, and 8 bases stayed unmatched. This CDR3 contains 15 residues. This specimen comes from a study of technical replicates of blood from a handful of donors. V and J are TRBV4-1 and TRBJ2-1, with 10 positions matching TRBD1. This clonotype originated in a human donor in good health. Some clones in this sample may be carry-over from other donors' samples. Sequencing used PBMCs. CDR3 sequence reads: CASSARDRGPNEQFF. CDR3 nucleotide sequence: TGCGCCAGCAGCGCTAGGGACAGGGGTCCGAATGAGCAGTTCTTC.